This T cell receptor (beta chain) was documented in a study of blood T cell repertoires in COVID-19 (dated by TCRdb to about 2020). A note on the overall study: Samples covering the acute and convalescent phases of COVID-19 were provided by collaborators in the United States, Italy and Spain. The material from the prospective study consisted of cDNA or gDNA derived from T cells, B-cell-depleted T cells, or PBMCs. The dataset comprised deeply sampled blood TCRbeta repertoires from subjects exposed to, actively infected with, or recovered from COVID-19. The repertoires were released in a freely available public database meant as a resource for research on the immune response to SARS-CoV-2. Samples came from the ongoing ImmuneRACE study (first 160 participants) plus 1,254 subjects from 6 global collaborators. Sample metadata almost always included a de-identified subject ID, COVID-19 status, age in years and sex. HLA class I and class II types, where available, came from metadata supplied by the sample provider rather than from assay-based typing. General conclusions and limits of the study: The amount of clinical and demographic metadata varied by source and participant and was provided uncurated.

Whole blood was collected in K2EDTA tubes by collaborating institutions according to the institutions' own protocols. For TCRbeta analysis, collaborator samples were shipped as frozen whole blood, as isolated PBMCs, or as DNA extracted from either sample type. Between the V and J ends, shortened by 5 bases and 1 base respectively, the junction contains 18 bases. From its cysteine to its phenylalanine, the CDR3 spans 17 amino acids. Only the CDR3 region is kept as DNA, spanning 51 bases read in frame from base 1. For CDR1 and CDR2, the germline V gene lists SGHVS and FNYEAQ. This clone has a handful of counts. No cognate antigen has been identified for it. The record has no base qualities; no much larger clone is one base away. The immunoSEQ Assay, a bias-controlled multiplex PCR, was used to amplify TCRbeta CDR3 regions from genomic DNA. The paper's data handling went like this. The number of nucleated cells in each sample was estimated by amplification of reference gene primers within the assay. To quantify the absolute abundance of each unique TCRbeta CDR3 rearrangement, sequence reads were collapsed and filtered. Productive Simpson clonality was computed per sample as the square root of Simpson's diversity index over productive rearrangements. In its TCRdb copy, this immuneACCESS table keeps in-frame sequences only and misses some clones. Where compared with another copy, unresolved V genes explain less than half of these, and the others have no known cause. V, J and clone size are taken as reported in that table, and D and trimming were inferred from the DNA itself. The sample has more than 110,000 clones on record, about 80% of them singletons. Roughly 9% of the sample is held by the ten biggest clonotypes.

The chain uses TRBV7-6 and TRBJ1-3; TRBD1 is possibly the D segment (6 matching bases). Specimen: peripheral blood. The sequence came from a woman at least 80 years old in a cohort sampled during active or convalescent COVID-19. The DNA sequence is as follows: TGTGCCAGCAGCATCATATCTACAGGGTCTTCTGGAAACACCATATATTTT. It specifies CASSIISTGSSGNTIYF.